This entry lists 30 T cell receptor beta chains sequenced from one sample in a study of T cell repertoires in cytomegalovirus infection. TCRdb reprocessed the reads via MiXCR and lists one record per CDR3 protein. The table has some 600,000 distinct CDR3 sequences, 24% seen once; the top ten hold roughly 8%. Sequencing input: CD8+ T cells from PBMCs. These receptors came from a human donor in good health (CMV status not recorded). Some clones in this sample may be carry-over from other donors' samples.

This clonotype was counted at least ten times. This CDR3 reads CASSFGRPTNEQFF. The CDR3 DNA follows: TGTGCCAGCAGTTTCGGGAGACCTACCAATGAGCAGTTCTTC. The chain combines TRBV28 with TRBJ2-1; TRBD2 might be the D (6 bases). V was trimmed by 3 bases and J by 6 bases, leaving 12 bases between them. This CDR3 contains 14 residues. Germline V gives CDR1 MDHEN, CDR2 SYDVKM.

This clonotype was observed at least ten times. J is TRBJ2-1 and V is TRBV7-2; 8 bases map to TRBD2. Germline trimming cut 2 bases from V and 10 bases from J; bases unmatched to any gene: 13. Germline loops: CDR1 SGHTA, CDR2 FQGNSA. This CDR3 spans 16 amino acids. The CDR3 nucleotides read TGTGCCAGCAGCTTAAATTCGGGGGGGCGGGGAGAAGAGCAGTTCTTC. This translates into CASSLNSGGRGEEQFF.

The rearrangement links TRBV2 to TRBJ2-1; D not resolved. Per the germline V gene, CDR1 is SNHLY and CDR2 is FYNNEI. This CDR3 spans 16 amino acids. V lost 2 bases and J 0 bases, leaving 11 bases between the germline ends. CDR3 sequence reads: CASSESGVRSYNEQFF. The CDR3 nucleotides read TGTGCCAGCAGTGAATCAGGCGTACGCTCCTACAATGAGCAGTTCTTC.

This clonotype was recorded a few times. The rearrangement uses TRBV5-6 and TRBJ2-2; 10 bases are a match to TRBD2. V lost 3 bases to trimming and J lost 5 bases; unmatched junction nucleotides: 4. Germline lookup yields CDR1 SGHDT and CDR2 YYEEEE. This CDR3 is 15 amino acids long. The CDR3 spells CASSSSGGRTGELFF. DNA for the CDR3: TGTGCCAGCAGCTCTAGCGGGGGCCGGACCGGGGAGCTGTTTTTT.

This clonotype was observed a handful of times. CDR3 loop: CASSAYGNRDGPYEQYF. CDR3 in DNA: TGTGCCAGCAGCGCATACGGCAACCGGGACGGGCCCTACGAGCAGTACTTC. The chain couples TRBV5-6 to TRBJ2-7; D possibly uses TRBD1 or TRBD2 (5 bases each). CDR1 is SGHDT, CDR2 YYEEEE, per germline. Trimming left V 4 bases short and J 2 bases short, with 22 bases between. CDR3 length equals 17 residues.

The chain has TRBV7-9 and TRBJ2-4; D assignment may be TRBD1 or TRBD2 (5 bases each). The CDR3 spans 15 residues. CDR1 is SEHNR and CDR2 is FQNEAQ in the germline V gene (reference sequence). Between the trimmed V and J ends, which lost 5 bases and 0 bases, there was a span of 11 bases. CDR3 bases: TGTGCCAGCAGCCCGGGGACGGGAGCCAAAAACATTCAGTACTTC. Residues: CASSPGTGAKNIQYF.

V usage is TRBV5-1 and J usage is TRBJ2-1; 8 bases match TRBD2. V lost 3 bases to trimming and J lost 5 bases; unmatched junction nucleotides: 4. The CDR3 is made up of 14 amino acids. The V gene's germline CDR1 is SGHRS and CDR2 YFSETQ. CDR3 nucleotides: TGCGCCAGCAGCTCGGGACTAGTTGACAATGAGCAGTTCTTC. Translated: CASSSGLVDNEQFF.

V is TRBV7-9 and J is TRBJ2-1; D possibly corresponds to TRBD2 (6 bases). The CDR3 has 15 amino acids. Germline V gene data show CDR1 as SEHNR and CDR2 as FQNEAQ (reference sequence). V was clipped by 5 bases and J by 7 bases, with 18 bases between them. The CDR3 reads CASSTGTPTLNEQFF. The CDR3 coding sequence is TGTGCCAGCAGCACCGGGACTCCAACTTTGAATGAGCAGTTCTTC.

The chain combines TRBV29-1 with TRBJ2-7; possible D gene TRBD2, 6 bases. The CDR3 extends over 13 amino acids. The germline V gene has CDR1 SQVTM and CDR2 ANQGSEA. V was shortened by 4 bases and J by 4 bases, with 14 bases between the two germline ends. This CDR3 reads CSVVAGGDYEQYV. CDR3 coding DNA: TGCAGCGTTGTAGCTGGAGGGGATTACGAGCAGTACGTC.

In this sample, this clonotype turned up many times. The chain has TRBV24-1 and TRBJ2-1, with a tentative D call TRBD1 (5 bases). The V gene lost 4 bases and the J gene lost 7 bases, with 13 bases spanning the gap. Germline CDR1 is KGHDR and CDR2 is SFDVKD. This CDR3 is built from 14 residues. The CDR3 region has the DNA TGTGCCACCAGTGACTACCAGGGTGGGAATGAGCAGTTCTTC. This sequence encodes CATSDYQGGNEQFF.

The chain's CDR3 is CASSPSASLYTEAFF. The CDR3 DNA sequence: TGTGCCAGTAGTCCCTCCGCGTCACTCTACACTGAAGCTTTCTTT. This chain links TRBV19 with TRBJ1-1; D is undetermined. Germline CDR1 LNHDA, CDR2 SQIVND (reference sequence). The V end lost 5 bases, the J end lost 3 bases, and 16 bases lay between the germline ends. The CDR3 covers 15 residues.

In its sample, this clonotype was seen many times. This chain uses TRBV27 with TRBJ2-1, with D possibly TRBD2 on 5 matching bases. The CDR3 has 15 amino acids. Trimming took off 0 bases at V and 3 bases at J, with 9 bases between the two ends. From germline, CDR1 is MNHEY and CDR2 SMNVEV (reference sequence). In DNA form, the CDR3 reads TGTGCCAGCAGTTTATCTTCCGGGGTCTACAATGAGCAGTTCTTC. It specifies CASSLSSGVYNEQFF.

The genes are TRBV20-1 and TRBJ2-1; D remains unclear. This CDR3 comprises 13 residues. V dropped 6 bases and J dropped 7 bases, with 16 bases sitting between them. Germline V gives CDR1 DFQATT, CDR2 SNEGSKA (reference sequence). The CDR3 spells CSAALRGRNEQFF. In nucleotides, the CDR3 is TGCAGTGCAGCACTTAGAGGCAGGAATGAGCAGTTCTTC.

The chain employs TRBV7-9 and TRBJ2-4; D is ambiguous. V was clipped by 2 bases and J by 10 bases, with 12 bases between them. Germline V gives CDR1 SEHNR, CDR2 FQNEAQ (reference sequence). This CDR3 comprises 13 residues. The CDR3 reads CASSLRDRWIQYF. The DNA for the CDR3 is TGTGCCAGCAGCTTAAGGGATCGTTGGATTCAGTACTTC.

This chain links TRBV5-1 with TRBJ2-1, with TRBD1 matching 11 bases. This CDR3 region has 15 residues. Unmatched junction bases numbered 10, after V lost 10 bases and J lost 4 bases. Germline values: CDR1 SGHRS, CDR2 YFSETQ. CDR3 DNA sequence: TGCGCCTGTGATAACCGGGACAGGGGGTACAATGAGCAGTTCTTC. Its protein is CACDNRDRGYNEQFF.

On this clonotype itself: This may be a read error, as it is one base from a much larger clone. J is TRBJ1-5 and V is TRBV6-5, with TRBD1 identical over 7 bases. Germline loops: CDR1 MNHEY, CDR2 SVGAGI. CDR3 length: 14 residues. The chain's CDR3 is CVSSYGTANQPQHF. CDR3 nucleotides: TGTGTCAGCAGTTACGGGACAGCTAATCAGCCCCAGCATTTT.

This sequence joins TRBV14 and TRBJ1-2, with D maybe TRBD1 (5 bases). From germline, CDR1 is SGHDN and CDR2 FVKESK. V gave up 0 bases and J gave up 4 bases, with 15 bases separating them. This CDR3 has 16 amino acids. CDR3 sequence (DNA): TGTGCCAGCAGCCAAGATCGTACAGGAAGAGGCTATGGCTACACCTTC. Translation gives CASSQDRTGRGYGYTF.

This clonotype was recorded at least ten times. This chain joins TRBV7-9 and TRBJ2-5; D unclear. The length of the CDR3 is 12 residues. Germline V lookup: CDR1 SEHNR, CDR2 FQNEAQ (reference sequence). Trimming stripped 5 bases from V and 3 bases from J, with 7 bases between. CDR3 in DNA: TGTGCCAGCAGCGGCTTGAAAGAGACCCAGTACTTC. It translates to CASSGLKETQYF.

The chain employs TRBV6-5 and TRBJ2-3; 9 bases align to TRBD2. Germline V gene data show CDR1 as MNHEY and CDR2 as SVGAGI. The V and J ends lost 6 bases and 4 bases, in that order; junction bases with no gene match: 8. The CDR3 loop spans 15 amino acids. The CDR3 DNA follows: TGTGCCAGCAGCCTCAGCGGGGGGACCGCAGATACGCAGTATTTT. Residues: CASSLSGGTADTQYF.

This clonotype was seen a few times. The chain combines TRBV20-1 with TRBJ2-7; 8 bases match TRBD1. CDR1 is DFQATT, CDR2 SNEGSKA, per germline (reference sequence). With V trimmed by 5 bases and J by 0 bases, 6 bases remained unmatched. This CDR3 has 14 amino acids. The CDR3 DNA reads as TGCAGTGCTTACCGGACAGGGAGCTCCTACGAGCAGTACGTC. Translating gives CSAYRTGSSYEQYV.

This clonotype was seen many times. The CDR3 nucleotides read TGTGCCAGCAGCACAGAAGCTCGGTCATACAATGAGCAGTTCTTC. It specifies CASSTEARSYNEQFF. V and J are TRBV28 and TRBJ2-1; D gene ambiguous. The germline V gene encodes CDR1 MDHEN and CDR2 SYDVKM. The length of the CDR3 is 15 residues. V gave up 6 bases and J gave up 4 bases, with 16 bases separating them.

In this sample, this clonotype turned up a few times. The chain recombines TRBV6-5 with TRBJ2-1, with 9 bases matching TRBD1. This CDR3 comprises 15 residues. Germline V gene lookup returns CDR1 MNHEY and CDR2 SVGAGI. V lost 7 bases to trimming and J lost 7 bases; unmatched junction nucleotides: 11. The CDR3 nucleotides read TGTGCCAGCATTTCCCCTAGACAGGGGGTTAATGAGCAGTTCTTC. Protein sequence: CASISPRQGVNEQFF.

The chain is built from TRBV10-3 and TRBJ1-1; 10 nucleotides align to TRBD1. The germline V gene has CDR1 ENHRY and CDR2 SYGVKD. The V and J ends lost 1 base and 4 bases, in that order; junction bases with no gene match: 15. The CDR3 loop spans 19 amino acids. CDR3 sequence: CAISELSPGTGEWVTEAFF. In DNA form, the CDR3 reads TGTGCCATCAGTGAGTTATCCCCGGGGACAGGGGAGTGGGTCACTGAAGCTTTCTTT.

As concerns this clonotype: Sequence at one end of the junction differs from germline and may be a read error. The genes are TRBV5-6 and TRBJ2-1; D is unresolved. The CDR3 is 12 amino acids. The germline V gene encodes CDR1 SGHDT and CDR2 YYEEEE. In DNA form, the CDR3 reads TGTGCCAGCAGCTTGGTTGTCAATGAGCCGTTCTTC. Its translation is CASSLVVNEPFF.

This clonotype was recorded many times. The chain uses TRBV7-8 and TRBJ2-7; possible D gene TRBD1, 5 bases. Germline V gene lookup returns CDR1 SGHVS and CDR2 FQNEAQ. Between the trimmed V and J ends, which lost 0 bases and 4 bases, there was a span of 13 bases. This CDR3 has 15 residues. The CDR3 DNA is TGTGCCAGCAGCTTAGCCGAGGCAGGGTTGTACGAGCAGTACGTC. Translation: CASSLAEAGLYEQYV.

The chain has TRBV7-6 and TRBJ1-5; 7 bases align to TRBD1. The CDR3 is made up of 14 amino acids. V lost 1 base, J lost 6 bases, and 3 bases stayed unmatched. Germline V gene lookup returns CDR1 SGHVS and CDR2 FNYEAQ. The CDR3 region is CASSLEGAFQPQHF. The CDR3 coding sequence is TGTGCCAGCAGCTTAGAGGGGGCTTTTCAGCCCCAGCATTTT.

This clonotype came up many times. The CDR3 is CASSSTEQYF. Written as DNA, the CDR3 is TGTGCCAGCAGCTCGACTGAGCAGTACTTC. The chain has TRBV7-8 and TRBJ2-7; D remains unclear. This CDR3 region has 10 residues. CDR1 and CDR2 from the germline V gene are SGHVS and FQNEAQ. V was trimmed by 4 bases and J by 7 bases, leaving 5 bases between them. Full variable domain (outside the CDR3, taken from reference TRBV7-8 and TRBJ2-7): GAGVSQSPRYKVAKRGQDVALRCDPISGHVSLFWYQQALGQGPEFLTYFQNEAQLDKSGLPSDRFFAERPEGSVSTLKIQRTQQEDSAVYLCASSSTEQYFGPGTRLTVT.

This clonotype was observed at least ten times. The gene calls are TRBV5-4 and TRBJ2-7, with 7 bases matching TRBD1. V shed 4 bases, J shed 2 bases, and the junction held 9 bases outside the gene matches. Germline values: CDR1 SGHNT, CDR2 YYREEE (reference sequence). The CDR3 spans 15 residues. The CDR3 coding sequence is TGTGCCAGCAGCCGGGGTATGGGGACAGCCTACGAGCAGTACTTC. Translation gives CASSRGMGTAYEQYF.

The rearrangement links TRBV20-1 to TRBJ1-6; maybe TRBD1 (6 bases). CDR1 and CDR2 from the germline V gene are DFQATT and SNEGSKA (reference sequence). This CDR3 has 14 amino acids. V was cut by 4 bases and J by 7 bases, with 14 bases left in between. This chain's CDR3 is CSAIPWTENSPLHF. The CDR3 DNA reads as TGCAGTGCTATTCCCTGGACAGAGAATTCACCCCTCCACTTT.

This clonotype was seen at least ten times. CDR3 protein: CASSPPGPSSYNEQFF. In nucleotides, the CDR3 is TGTGCCAGCAGTCCCCCCGGCCCCAGCTCCTACAATGAGCAGTTCTTC. V and J are TRBV28 and TRBJ2-1; no clear D gene. This CDR3 is 16 amino acids long. Germline CDR1 MDHEN, CDR2 SYDVKM. V lost 5 bases, J lost 0 bases, and 14 bases lay in between.